The entry that follows covers one T cell receptor beta chain sequence. These data belong to a study of blood T cell repertoires in COVID-19. Across the study: Acute and convalescent COVID-19 samples came from the United States, Italy and Spain.

Method: immunoSEQ multiplex PCR; TCRdb's copy keeps in-frame clones and lacks some. The repertoire holds roughly 140,000 clones, 80% to 85% seen once, with around 7.8% in the top ten. Germline V lookup: CDR1 SNHLY, CDR2 FYNNEI. The ends lost 8 bases at V and 3 bases at J; junction bases unmatched: 10. The CDR3 is made up of 14 amino acids. Sequences were obtained from peripheral blood. The rearrangement links TRBV2 to TRBJ2-7; 7 nucleotides agree with TRBD1. The sequence came from a human donor in a cohort sampled during active COVID-19. CDR3: CASGPDAGGYEQYF. The DNA for the CDR3 is TGTGCCAGCGGACCGGACGCAGGGGGCTACGAGCAGTACTTC.